This TCR beta chain was sequenced for a study of blood T cell repertoires in COVID-19. Recovered status in Cohort 3 required two negative PCRs, clearance, or symptom resolution. The repertoire was sequenced with immunoSEQ multiplex PCR; TCRdb's copy has only in-frame clones and lacks some. The sample has 170,000 or so clones, more than 75% seen once. CDR3 length: 16 amino acids. Germline trimming cut 3 bases from V and 0 bases from J; bases unmatched to any gene: 4. Germline V CDR1 and CDR2: SGHTA, FQGNSA. The origin of this receptor is a woman in her fifties or sixties who had recovered from COVID-19. The chain uses TRBV7-2 and TRBJ1-4, with 7 bases identical to TRBD1. Sequencing input: PBMCs or T cells enriched from blood (not recorded which). CDR3 in amino acids: CASSFMTGPTNEKLFF. The CDR3 nucleotides read TGTGCCAGCAGCTTTATGACAGGGCCAACTAATGAAAAACTGTTTTTT.